This T cell receptor (beta chain) comes out of a study of T cell responses to AZD1222 COVID-19 vaccine. Study-wide results and caveats: A mostly white British donor set with more females was recruited, and clonal diversity was possibly underestimated. Baseline antibody screening turned up just a handful of seropositive AZD1222 recipients.

Clones were sequenced by immunoSEQ multiplex PCR, and TCRdb holds only the in-frame ones, with some missing. The profile shows 140,000 or so clones, roughly 92% of them singletons. CDR3 length: 13 amino acids. Between the trimmed V and J ends, which lost 6 bases and 9 bases, there was a span of 15 bases. Germline assignment: CDR1 LGHNT and CDR2 FRNRAP. About this clone itself: Its antigen is still unknown.

The specimen was peripheral blood, collected on day 0 of AZD1222 vaccination. The rearrangement uses TRBV12-5 and TRBJ2-1, with D possibly being TRBD2 (6 bases). The receptor was derived from an adult in good health. The CDR3 loop is CASGLTTEGEQFF. DNA of the CDR3: TGTGCTAGTGGCCTGACTACGGAGGGTGAGCAGTTCTTC.